This T cell receptor beta chain was sequenced during a study of blood T cell repertoires in COVID-19. About the study: Sources were T cells, B-cell-depleted T cells, or PBMCs; the material itself was cDNA or gDNA.

The trim removed 2 bases at V and 0 bases at J, leaving 4 bases unmatched. Germline lookup yields CDR1 MNHEY and CDR2 SVGAGI. The CDR3 is made up of 16 amino acids. Study processing details: From reference gene primer amplification, estimates of nucleated cell counts were derived. Sequenced by immunoSEQ multiplex PCR; TCRdb stores in-frame clones only, minus some. V, J and clone size are those of that table, while D and trimming were read from the DNA. The profile shows 100,000 or so clones, 86% of them singletons. The specimen was peripheral blood. The V call is TRBV6-5, the J call TRBJ1-1; 9 positions match TRBD1. This receptor was identified in a woman aged 60-70 years in a cohort sampled during active or convalescent COVID-19. This CDR3 is CASSYPGTGLNTEAFF. The CDR3, as DNA: TGTGCCAGCAGTTACCCTGGGACAGGGCTGAACACTGAAGCTTTCTTT.